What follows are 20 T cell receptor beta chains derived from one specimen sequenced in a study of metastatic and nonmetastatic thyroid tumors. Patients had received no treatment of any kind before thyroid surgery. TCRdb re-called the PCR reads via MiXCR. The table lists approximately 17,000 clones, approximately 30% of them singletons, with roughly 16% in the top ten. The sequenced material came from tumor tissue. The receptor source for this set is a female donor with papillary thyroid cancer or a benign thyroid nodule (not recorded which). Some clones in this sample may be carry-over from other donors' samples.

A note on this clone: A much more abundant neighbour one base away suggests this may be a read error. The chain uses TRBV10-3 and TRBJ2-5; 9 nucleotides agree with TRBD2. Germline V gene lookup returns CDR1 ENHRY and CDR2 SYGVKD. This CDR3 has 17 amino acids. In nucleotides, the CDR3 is TGTGCCATCAGTGAGGAGGCGGGAGGGAAACCCGGGGAGAGCCAGTACTTC. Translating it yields CAISEEAGGKPGESQYF.

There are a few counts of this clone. CDR3 bases: TGTGCCAGCAGAAAGGACAGCTCCGAGCAGTACTTC. Protein: CASRKDSSEQYF. The V and J genes are TRBV6-1 and TRBJ2-7; D is perhaps TRBD1 (6 bases). The CDR3 loop spans 12 amino acids. Trimming cost V 6 bases and J 6 bases, with 12 bases left between them. Germline loops: CDR1 MNHNS, CDR2 SASEGT.

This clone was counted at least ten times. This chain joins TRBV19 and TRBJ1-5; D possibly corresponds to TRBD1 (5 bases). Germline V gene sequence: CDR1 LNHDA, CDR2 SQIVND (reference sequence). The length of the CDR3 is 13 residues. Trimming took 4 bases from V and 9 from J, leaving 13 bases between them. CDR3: CASSTTGVGPQHF. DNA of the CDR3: TGTGCCAGTAGTACCACAGGAGTTGGGCCCCAGCATTTT.

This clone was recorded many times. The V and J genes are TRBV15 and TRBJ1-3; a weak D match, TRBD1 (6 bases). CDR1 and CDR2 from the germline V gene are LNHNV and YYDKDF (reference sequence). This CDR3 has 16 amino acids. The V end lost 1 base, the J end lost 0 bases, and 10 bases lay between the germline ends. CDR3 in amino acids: CATSRGGQSSGNTIYF. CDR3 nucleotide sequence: TGTGCCACCAGCAGAGGCGGACAGTCCTCTGGAAACACCATATATTTT.

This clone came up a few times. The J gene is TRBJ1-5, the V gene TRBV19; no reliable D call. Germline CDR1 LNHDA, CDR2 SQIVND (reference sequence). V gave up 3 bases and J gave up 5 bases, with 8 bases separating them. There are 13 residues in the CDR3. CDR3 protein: CASSITPYQPQHF. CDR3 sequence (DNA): TGTGCCAGTAGTATTACCCCTTATCAGCCCCAGCATTTT.

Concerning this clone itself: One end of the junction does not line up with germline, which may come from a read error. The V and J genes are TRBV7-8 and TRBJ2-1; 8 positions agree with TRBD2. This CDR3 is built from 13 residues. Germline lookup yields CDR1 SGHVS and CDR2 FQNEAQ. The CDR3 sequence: CASSPTESASGLF. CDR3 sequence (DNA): TGTGCCAGCAGTCCAACCGAGTCGGCTAGCGGGTTGTTC. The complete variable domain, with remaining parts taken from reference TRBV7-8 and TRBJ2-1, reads GAGVSQSPRYKVAKRGQDVALRCDPISGHVSLFWYQQALGQGPEFLTYFQNEAQLDKSGLPSDRFFAERPEGSVSTLKIQRTQQEDSAVYLCASSPTESASGLFGPGTRLTVL.

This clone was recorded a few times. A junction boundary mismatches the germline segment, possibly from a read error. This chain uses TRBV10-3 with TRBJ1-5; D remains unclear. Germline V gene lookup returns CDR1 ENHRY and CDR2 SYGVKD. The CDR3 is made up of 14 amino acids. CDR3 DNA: TGTGCCATCTGGGGTGGGCGCAGTGATCATCCCCAGCATTTT. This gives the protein CAIWGGRSDHPQHF.

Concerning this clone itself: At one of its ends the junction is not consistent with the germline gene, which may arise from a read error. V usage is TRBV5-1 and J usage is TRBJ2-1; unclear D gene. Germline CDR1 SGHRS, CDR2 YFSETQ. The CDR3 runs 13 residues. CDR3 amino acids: CASSLGTQNVQFF. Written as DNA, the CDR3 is TGCGCCAGCAGCTTGGGGACCCAAAATGTGCAGTTCTTC.

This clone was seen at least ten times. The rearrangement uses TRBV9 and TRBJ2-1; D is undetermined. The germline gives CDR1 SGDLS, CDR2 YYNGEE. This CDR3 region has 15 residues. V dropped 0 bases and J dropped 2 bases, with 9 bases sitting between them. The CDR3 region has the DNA TGTGCCAGCAGCGTAGAAGGGAATGCCTACAATGAGCAGTTCTTC. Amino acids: CASSVEGNAYNEQFF.

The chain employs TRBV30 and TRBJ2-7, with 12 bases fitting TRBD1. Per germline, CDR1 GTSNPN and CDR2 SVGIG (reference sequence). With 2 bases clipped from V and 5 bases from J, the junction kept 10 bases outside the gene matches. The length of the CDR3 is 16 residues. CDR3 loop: CAWSFTPGQGADEQYF. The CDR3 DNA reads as TGTGCCTGGAGTTTTACACCGGGACAGGGGGCGGACGAGCAGTACTTC.

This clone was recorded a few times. CDR3 residues: CASSYAFPQGGNSPLHF. The CDR3, as DNA: TGTGCCAGCAGTTACGCCTTCCCACAGGGTGGGAATTCACCCCTCCACTTT. The rearrangement links TRBV6-5 to TRBJ1-6, with TRBD1 as a possible D gene (6 bases). This CDR3 comprises 17 residues. Per germline, CDR1 MNHEY and CDR2 SVGAGI. V was shortened by 2 bases and J by 7 bases, with 18 bases between the two germline ends.

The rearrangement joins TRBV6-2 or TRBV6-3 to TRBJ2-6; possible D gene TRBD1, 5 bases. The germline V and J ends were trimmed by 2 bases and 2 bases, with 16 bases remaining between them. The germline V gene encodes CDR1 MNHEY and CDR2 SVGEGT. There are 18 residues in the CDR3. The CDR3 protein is CASSYPTAFYPGANVLTF. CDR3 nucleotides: TGTGCCAGCAGTTACCCGACAGCTTTTTACCCTGGGGCCAACGTCCTGACTTTC.

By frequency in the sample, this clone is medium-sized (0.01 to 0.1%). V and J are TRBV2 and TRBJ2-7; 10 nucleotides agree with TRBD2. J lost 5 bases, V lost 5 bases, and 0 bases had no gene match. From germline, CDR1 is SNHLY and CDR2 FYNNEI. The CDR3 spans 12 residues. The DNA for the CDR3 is TGTGCCAGCAGTACTAGCGGGGACGAGCAGTACTTC. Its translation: CASSTSGDEQYF.

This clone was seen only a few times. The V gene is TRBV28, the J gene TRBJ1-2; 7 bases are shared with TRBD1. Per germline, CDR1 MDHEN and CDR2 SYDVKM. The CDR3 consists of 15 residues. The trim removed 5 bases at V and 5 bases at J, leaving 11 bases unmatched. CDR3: CASSPLLTGEYGYTF. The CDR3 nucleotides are TGTGCCAGCAGTCCACTGCTAACAGGGGAATATGGCTACACCTTC.

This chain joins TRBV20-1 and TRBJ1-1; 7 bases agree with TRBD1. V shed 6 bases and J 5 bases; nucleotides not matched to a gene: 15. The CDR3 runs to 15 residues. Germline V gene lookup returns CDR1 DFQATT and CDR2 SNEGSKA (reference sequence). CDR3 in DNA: TGCAGTGCCAAAACAGAGGGGGCAAGTTGGACTGAAGCTTTCTTT. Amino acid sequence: CSAKTEGASWTEAFF.

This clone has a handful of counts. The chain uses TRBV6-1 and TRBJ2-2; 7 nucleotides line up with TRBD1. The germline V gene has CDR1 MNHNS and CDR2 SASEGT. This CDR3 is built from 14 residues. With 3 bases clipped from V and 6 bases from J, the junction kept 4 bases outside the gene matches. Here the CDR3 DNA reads TGTGCCAGCAGTGACGGGCAGGGGGCCGGGGAGCTGTTTTTT. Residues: CASSDGQGAGELFF.

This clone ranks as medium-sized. CDR3 coding DNA: TGCAGTGCTCATTCCCATGCGGCAAGGGTCTACGAGCAGTACTTC. Its protein is CSAHSHAARVYEQYF. The chain carries TRBV20-1 and TRBJ2-7; D uncertain. The CDR3 length is 15 residues. Deletions cut 5 bases from V and 3 bases from J, with 20 bases between. Germline assignment: CDR1 DFQATT and CDR2 SNEGSKA (reference sequence).

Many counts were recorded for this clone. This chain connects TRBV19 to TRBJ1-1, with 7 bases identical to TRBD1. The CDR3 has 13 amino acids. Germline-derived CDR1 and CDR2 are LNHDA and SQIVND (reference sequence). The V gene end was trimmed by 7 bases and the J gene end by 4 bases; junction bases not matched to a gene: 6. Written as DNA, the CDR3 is TGTGCCAGTAATCAACAGGGGCGCACTGAAGCTTTCTTT. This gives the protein CASNQQGRTEAFF.

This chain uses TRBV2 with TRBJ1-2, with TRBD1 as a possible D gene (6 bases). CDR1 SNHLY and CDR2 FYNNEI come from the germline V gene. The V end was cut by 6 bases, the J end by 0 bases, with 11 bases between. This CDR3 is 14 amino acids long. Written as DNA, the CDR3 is TGTGCCAGCAGGTTGGGACACTCTAACTATGGCTACACCTTC. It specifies CASRLGHSNYGYTF. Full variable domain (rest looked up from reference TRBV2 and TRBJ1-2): EPEVTQTPSHQVTQMGQEVILRCVPISNHLYFYWYRQILGQKVEFLVSFYNNEISEKSEIFDDQFSVERPDGSNFTLKIRSTKLEDSAMYFCASRLGHSNYGYTFGSGTRLTVV.

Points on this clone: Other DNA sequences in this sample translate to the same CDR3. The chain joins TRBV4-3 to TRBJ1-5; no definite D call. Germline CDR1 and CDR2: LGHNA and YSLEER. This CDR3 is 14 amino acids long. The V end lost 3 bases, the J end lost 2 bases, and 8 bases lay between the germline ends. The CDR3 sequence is CASSQDVGNQPQHF. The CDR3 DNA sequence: TGCGCCAGCAGCCAGGACGTCGGCAATCAGCCCCAGCATTTT.